Reported below is one T cell receptor (beta chain). These data originate in a study of blood T cell repertoires in COVID-19. At the level of the study: Donors in the United States, Italy and Spain gave samples during acute or convalescent COVID-19. The cDNA or gDNA used as material had been derived from T cells, B-cell-depleted T cells, or PBMCs.

The CDR3 consists of 13 residues. Trimming left V 1 base short and J 8 bases short, with 7 bases between. CDR1 and CDR2 from the germline V gene are SGHNT and YYREEE (reference sequence). Per the original methods: Reference gene primers were amplified, and this amplification served to estimate nucleated cell counts. Produced via immunoSEQ multiplex PCR; TCRdb's table is partial and in-frame only. Clone size and V and J calls were adopted from that table, with D and trimming inferred from the DNA. The sample has some 80,000 clones, about four fifths seen once. The sample comprised peripheral blood. The receptor was isolated from a woman older than 75 with active or convalescent COVID-19. This chain links TRBV5-4 with TRBJ1-6; no clear D. The CDR3: CASSLTPDSPLHF. The CDR3 DNA follows: TGTGCCAGCAGCTTGACACCCGATTCACCCCTCCACTTT.